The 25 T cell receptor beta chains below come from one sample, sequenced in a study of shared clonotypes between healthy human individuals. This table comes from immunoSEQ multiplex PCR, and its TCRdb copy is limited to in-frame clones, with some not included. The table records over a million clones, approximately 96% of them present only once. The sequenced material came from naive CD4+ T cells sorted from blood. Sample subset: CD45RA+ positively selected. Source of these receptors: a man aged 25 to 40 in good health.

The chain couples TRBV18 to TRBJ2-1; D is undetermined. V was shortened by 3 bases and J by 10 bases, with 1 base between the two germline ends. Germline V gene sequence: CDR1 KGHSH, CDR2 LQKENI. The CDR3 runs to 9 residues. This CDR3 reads CASSPEQFF. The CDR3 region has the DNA TGTGCCAGCTCACCCGAGCAGTTCTTC.

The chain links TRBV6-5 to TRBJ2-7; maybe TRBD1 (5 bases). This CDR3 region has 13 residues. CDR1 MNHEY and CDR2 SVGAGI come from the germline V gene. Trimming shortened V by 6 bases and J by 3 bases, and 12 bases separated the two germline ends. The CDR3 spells CASSFGHLYEQYF. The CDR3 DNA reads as TGTGCCAGCAGCTTTGGACACCTCTACGAGCAGTACTTC.

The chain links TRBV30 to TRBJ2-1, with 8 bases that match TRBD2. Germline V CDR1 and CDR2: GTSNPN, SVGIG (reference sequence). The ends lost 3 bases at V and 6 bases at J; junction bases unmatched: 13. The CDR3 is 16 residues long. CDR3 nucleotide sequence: TGTGCCTGGAGGCGAGTAGCGGGGATTCAATCCAATGAGCAGTTCTTC. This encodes CAWRRVAGIQSNEQFF.

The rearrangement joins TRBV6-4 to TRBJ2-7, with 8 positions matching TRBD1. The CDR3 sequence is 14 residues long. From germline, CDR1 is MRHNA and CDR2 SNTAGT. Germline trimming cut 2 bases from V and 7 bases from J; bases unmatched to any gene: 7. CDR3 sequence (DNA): TGTGCCAGCAGTGACCTGCGACAGGGGTGGGAGCAGTACTTC. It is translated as CASSDLRQGWEQYF.

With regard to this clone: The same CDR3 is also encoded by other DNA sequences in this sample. The CDR3 bases are TGTGCCAGCAGCTTAGCTACAGGGAATCAGCCCCAGCATTTT. It codes for CASSLATGNQPQHF. This sequence joins TRBV7-9 and TRBJ1-5; a possible D gene is TRBD1 (6 bases). The CDR3 totals 14 residues. The germline V gene has CDR1 SEHNR and CDR2 FQNEAQ (reference sequence). Trimming shortened V by 0 bases and J by 4 bases, and 7 bases separated the two germline ends.

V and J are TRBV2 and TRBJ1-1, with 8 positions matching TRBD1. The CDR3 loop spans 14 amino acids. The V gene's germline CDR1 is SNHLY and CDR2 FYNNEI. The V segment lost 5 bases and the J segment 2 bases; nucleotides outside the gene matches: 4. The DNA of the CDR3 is TGTGCCAGCAGTCCGGACAGGGTTAACACTGAAGCTTTCTTT. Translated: CASSPDRVNTEAFF.

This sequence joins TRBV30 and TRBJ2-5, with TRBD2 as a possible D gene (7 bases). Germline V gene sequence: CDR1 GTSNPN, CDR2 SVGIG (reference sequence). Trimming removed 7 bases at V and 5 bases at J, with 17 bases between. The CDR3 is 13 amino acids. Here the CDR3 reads CASSPGGLETQYF. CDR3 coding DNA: TGTGCCTCCTCACCCGGGGGGCTGGAGACCCAGTACTTC.

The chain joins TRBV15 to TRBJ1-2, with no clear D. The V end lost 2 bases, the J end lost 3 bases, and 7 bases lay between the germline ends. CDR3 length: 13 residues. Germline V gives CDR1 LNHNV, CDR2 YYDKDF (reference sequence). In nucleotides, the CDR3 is TGTGCCACCAGCAGACTCCTCCACTATGGCTACACCTTC. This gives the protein CATSRLLHYGYTF.

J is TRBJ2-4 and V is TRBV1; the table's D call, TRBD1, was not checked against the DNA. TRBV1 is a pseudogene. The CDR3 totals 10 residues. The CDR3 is CTSRRGIQYF. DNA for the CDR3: TGCACCAGCCGAAGGGGCATTCAGTACTTC.

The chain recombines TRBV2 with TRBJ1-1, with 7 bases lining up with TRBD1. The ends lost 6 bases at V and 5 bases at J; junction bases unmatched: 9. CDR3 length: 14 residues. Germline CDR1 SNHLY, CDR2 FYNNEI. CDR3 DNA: TGTGCCAGCAGGGACCGCAGGGGGATTACTGAAGCTTTCTTT. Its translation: CASRDRRGITEAFF.

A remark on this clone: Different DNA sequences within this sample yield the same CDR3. The CDR3 nucleotides are TGTGCCAGCAGCTTAGCGGGGGCGATCTATGGCTACACCTTC. This codes for CASSLAGAIYGYTF. This chain connects TRBV7-9 to TRBJ1-2; D is possibly TRBD1 (6 bases). Germline V CDR1 and CDR2: SEHNR, FQNEAQ (reference sequence). There are 14 residues in the CDR3. V was cut by 0 bases and J by 4 bases, with 9 bases left in between.

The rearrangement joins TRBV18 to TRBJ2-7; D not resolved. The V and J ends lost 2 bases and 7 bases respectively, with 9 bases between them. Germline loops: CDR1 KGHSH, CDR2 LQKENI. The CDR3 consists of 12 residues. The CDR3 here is CASSPEGNEQYF. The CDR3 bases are TGTGCCAGCTCACCAGAAGGAAATGAGCAGTACTTC.

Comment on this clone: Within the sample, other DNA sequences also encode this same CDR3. The CDR3 DNA reads as TGTGCCAGCAGTTTCGTCTATGGCTACACCTTC. Its protein is CASSFVYGYTF. The V and J genes are TRBV28 and TRBJ1-2, with D uncertain. The CDR3 is 11 amino acids. CDR1 is MDHEN and CDR2 is SYDVKM in the germline V gene. V was trimmed by 3 bases and J by 4 bases, leaving 3 bases between them.

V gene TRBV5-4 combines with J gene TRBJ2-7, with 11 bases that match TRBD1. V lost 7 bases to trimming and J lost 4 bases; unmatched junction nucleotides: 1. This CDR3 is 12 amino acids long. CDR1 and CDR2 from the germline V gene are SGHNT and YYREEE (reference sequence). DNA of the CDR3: TGTGCCAGCGGACAGGGGGCTTACGAGCAGTACTTC. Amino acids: CASGQGAYEQYF.

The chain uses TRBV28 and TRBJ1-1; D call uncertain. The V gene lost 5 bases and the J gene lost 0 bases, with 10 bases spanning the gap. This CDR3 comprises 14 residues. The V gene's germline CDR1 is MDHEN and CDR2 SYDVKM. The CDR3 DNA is TGTGCCAGCAGTCTGAGCCGAATGAACACTGAAGCTTTCTTT. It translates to CASSLSRMNTEAFF.

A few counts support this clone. The CDR3 loop is CSLAGDYNEQFF. CDR3 nucleotides: TGCAGCCTAGCGGGAGACTACAATGAGCAGTTCTTC. The chain is built from TRBV29-1 and TRBJ2-1; 10 positions match TRBD2. The CDR3 contains 12 residues. Trimming at V came to 8 bases and at J to 3 bases, leaving 1 base not matched to a gene. In germline, CDR1 is SQVTM, CDR2 ANQGSEA.

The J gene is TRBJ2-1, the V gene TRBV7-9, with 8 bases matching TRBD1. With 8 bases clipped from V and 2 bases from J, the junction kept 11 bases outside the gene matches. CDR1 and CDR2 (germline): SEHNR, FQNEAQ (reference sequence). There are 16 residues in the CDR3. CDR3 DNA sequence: TGTGCCAGCCAGGGCCCCGGACAGGGAACCTACAATGAGCAGTTCTTC. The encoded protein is CASQGPGQGTYNEQFF.

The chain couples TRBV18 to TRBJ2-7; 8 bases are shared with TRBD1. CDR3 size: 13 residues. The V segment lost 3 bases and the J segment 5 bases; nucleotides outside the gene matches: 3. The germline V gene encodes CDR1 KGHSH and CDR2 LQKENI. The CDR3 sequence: CASSPLGQDEQYF. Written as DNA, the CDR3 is TGTGCCAGCTCACCCTTGGGACAGGACGAGCAGTACTTC.

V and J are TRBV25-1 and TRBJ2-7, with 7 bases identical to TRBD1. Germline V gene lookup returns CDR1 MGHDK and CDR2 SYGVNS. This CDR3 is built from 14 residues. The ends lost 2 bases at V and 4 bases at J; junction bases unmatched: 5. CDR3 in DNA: TGTGCCAGCAGTGAAAATTACAGGGGTTACGAGCAGTACTTC. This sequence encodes CASSENYRGYEQYF.

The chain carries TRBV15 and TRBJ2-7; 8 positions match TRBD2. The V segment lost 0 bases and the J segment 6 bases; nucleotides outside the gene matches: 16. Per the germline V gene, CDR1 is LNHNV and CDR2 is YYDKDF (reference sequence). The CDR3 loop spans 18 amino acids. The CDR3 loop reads CATSREAGAGLGLREQYF. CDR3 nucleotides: TGTGCCACCAGCAGAGAAGCGGGAGCCGGGTTGGGTCTACGCGAGCAGTACTTC.

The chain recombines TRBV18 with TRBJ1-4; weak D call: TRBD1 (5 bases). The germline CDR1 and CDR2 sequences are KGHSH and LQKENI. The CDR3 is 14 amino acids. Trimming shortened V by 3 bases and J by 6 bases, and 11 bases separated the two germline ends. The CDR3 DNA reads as TGTGCCAGCTCACCGAACTCAGGGCATGAAAAACTGTTTTTT. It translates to CASSPNSGHEKLFF.

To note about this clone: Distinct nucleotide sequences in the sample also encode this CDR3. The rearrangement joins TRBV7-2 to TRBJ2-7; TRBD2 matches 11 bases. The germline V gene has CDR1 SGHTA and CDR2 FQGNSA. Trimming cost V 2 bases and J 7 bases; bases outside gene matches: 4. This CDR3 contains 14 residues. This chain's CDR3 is CASSLLAGGLEQYF. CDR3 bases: TGTGCCAGCAGCTTACTAGCGGGGGGTCTGGAGCAGTACTTC.

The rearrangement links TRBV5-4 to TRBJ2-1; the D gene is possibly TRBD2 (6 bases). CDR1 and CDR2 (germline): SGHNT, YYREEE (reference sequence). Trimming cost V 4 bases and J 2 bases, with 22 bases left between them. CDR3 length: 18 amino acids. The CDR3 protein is CASSPWGRLEGTYNEQFF. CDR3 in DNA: TGTGCCAGCAGCCCCTGGGGGAGGCTCGAGGGGACCTACAATGAGCAGTTCTTC.

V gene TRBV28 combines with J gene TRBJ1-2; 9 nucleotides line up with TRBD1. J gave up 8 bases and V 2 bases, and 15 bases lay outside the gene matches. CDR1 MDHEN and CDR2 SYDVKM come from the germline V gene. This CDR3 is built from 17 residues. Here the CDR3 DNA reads TGTGCCAGCAGTTTAAGTTCACAGGGGGCCTTGGAACGGGGCTACACCTTC. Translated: CASSLSSQGALERGYTF.

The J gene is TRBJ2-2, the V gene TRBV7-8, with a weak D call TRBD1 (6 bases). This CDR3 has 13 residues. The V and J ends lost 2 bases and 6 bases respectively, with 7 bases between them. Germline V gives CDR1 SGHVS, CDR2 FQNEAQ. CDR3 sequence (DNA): TGTGCCAGCAGCTTATGGGGGCCCGGGGAGCTGTTTTTT. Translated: CASSLWGPGELFF.